This T cell receptor (beta chain) was obtained from a study of cytomegalovirus exposure and HLA in healthy donors (dated by TCRdb to 2016 to 2017). Context from the whole study: In an earlier analysis of around 540 of the donors, approximately 300 Gb of sequence data and some 120 million unique TCR beta sequences from roughly 180 million T cells were reported. Of the 350 to 400 genotyped donors, roughly 85% fell in the genetic ancestry cluster associated with self-reported Caucasian donors. The number of typed donors differed by locus: roughly 629-640 for A, B, C, DRB1 and DQB1; approximately 520 for DQA1; approximately 610 for DPA1; and around 490 for DPB1. To predict cytomegalovirus infection status, the study brought together high-throughput TCR immunosequencing, statistical association of individual TCRs with disease status, and machine learning. Every repertoire in the discovery cohort had been generated on one and the same sequencing platform. An earlier analysis of several hundred of the donors applied high-throughput TCR beta sequencing to assess whether each TCR beta V gene segment acted as functional or pseudogenic. The study aimed to test whether signatures of past pathogen exposure could be identified by cataloging public T cell receptors. The later analysis used no new phenotypic data to find candidate immune exposures, relying instead on TCR beta sequences and their occurrence across donors. In addition to the first cohort of roughly 670 subjects, a separate validation cohort of 130 or so different subjects was used. A later genetic analysis used genome-wide SNP genotypes for 398 of the 666 donors, treating that subset as a discovery cohort. Several DR-DQ haplotypes were handled as single units for association and clustering, since linkage in the cohort was strong. Donor age, sex, ethnicity and CMV serostatus were collected together with the repertoire data. Across under 500 genotyped donors of the cohort, an average of approximately 220,000 unique TCR beta nucleotide sequences per donor were sequenced, and roughly a sixth of those sequences were non-productive. Class I and class II HLA loci were covered by the typing at four-digit resolution. Using immunosequencing, the study profiled T cell repertoires from 500 to 800 subjects and related those repertoires to cytomegalovirus serostatus. An early release covering roughly 580 HLA-typed donors comprised about 300 gigabases of sequencing data and tens of millions of unique TCR sequences. To study patterns of TCR occurrence, a later analysis re-analyzed previously published TCR beta repertoires from more than 550 donors and added high-resolution HLA genotyping. Here is what the overall study found, with its caveats: A further reported finding was that TCR beta sequences accurately predicted the HLA-A and HLA-B alleles for most subjects in the first cohort. A later analysis associated roughly 17,000 TCR beta sequences with specific HLA alleles at a false discovery rate of 0.05. Seventeen rarely observed V segments, including chromosome 9 orphons, were excluded from the earlier analysis of about 610 of the donors because counts were too low. A later analysis found that HLA-associated TCR beta chains were more clonally expanded and had lower generation probabilities than equally common non-associated chains. A cluster of highly shared sequence variants was judged likely to represent a technical artifact of the sequencing pipeline. The study listed over 150 TCR beta chains as associated with cytomegalovirus. Strong co-occurrence of HLA alleles, especially DR and DQ, made assigning TCR associations to individual alleles difficult. V-gene and J-gene trimming of TCR beta chains was associated with a missense DCLRE1C variant in a later genetic analysis, and the association was replicated in an independent cohort. An earlier analysis of approximately 600 of the donors showed that most TCR beta V segments appeared in productive rearrangements either about 90% or about 30% of the time, which broadly matched IMGT annotations. Immune exposure information for the cohort was limited to CMV serostatus. Because some donors lacked HLA typing at each locus, the association tests relied only on the typed subset. Correlated functional status among segregating V segments might reflect linkage disequilibrium, but an unknown experimental factor could not be ruled out. Across donors, most TCR sequences were observed very rarely, whereas some public TCRs were present in many individuals. Some IMGT-functional V segments, including TRBV6-2 and TRBV6-3, could not be distinguished by the 87-base-pair reads and were therefore excluded. In a later analysis, TCR association rates were found to vary across HLA loci, with the most associated TCRs seen for DRB1 alleles and the fewest for HLA-C alleles. A later analysis found that most CMV-associated TCR beta chains appeared HLA-restricted, with HLA associations seemingly driven largely by CMV exposure. In a later genetic analysis, fewer N-insertions in productive TCRs were reported among donors in an Asian-associated ancestry cluster than the roughly 700-donor mean. The classifier was reported to diagnose cytomegalovirus status with high specificity and sensitivity in both the original cohort and the validation cohort. According to the authors, the approach could potentially be generalized to other disease states and immunological phenotypes. Three of the identified cytomegalovirus-associated TCR beta chains were confirmed in vitro to be specific for cytomegalovirus antigens. Sequencing depth was assumed to be roughly uniform across donors in the presence/absence analyses, though that assumption may not hold. In a later analysis, several top co-occurrence clusters were reported to appear linked to parvovirus B19, influenza, CMV and Epstein-Barr virus. Only TCR beta chains were sequenced in this cohort, and the absence of alpha or paired-chain data limited detectable features.

CDR1 WSHSY and CDR2 SAAADI were looked up in the germline V gene. Trimmed from V: 2 bases; trimmed from J: 8 bases; junction bases lacking a gene match: 8. Inclusive of the bounding cysteine and phenylalanine, the CDR3 is 14 residues long. Only CDR3 DNA remains: 42 bases, in frame from the first base. Comments on this clone: Its recognized antigen is unknown. Per-base quality was not reported, and no clone a single base away is much larger than it.

In total, 500 to 700 healthy bone marrow donors made up the cohort. At the time of sampling, every cohort member was nominally healthy, though immune exposures that went unrecorded were likely present. The donor tested CMV seropositive and was one of the 289 seropositive cohort members. A peripheral blood sample was provided by each donor, and peripheral blood mononuclear cells were used for TCR beta sequencing. Genomic DNA was extracted from the blood cell samples with the Qiagen DNeasy Blood Extraction Kit. Libraries were prepared through the immunoSEQ multiplex PCR assay. The multiplex PCR relied on a mix of 60 forward primers for TCR Vbeta segments and 13 reverse primers for TCR Jbeta segments. Amplification of the CDR3 region of rearranged TCR beta genes was performed with a multiplex PCR assay on genomic DNA. The Illumina HiSeq System was used to sequence the amplified TCR beta libraries as 87-base-pair reads. For the original study's pipeline: A later analysis counted about 76 million unique TCR beta chains across the 666 repertoires, and 9.5 million to 11 million of these chains were shared by at least two donors. Raw reads were error-corrected and collapsed into unique sequences with a nearest-neighbor algorithm that merged closely related sequences to remove PCR and sequencing errors. V, D and J gene segments were assigned by aligning CDR3 sequences to IMGT reference sequences. Each retained sequence needed at least a six-nucleotide match to both a V gene segment and a J gene segment. A rearrangement counted as productive if the CDR3 had no stop codons and remained in frame with V and J, and every other rearrangement counted as non-productive. CDR3 was defined according to IMGT convention as the region running from the second conserved V-encoded cysteine to the conserved J-encoded phenylalanine. In an earlier analysis of around 600 of the donors, sequences lacking an unambiguous match to a single V gene segment were excluded. In an earlier analysis of around 590 of the donors, a V segment was called functional when productive rearrangements were above 56.7%, and segregating when the standard deviation between donors exceeded 5%. To diagnose cytomegalovirus status from the catalog of TCR beta chain sequences, a statistical classification framework was built. A later analysis assigned V and J genes by comparing TCR nucleotide sequences with IMGT/GENE-DB human TR gene sequences. A later analysis assigned CDR3 sequences and most-parsimonious VDJ recombination scenarios with the TCRdist pipeline. In a later analysis, each TCR beta chain was defined by its CDR3 amino acid sequence together with its V-gene family, and reads without a unique V-gene family were excluded. To address suspected cross-contamination and a sequencing artifact, a later analysis removed 550 to 750 highly shared, low-generation-probability nucleotide sequences. In a later analysis, a clonal expansion index was calculated for each public chain from normalized within-repertoire ranks of inferred template counts. In a later analysis, generation probabilities were computed with a VDJ recombination model fitted to out-of-frame rearrangements, and the resulting probabilities were checked against IGoR. A later analysis scored TCR-TCR, TCR-HLA and TCR-CMV co-occurrence with hypergeometric tests, applying a repertoire-size bias correction to TCR pairs. A later analysis estimated false discovery rates by permuting HLA or CMV assignments 20 times. In a later analysis, co-occurring TCRs were grouped using DBSCAN, with TCRdist sequence similarity added in when clustering inside HLA-allele-positive subsets. Co-occurrence clustering excluded repertoires with fewer than 30,000 or more than 120,000 public chains, plus five with anomalous nucleotide sharing. Sourced from immuneACCESS, this table was stored by TCRdb with only in-frame sequences that have V and J called. A share of the clones is absent; for the studies checked, an unresolved V gene accounts for under half, and the remainder has no known explanation. For V, J and clone size, that table is used; D and trimming come from the DNA. A total of 100,000 to 150,000 clones appear in this sample, just over 70% of them only once. Of the sample, over 2% is held by the ten largest clones.

The sequenced sample was PBMCs. This receptor was identified in a woman in her fifties or sixties in good health and CMV-seropositive. Recombination linked TRBV10-2 to TRBJ1-2, with 7 bases matching TRBD1. The CDR3 reads as follows: CASSERGQRWGYTF. The nucleotides read TGCGCCAGCAGTGAGCGGGGACAGCGATGGGGCTACACCTTC.